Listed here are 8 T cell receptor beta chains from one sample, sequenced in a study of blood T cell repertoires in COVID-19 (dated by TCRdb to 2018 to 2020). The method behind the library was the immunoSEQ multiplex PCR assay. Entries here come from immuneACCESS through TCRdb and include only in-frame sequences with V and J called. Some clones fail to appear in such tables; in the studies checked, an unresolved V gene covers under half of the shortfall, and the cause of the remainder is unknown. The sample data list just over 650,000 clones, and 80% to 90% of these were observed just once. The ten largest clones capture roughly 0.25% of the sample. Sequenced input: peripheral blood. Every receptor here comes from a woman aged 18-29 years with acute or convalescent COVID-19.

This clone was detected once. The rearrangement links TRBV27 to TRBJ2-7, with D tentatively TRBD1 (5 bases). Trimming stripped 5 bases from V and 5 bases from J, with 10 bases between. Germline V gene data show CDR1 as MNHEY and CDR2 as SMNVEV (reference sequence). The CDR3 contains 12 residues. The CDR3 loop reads CASSVQGDEQYF. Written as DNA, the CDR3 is TGTGCCAGCAGTGTGCAGGGTGACGAGCAGTACTTC.

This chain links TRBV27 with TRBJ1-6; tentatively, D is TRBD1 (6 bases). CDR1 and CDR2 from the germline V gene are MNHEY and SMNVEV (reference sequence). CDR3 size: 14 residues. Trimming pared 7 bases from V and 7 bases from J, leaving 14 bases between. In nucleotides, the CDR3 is TGTGCCAGCACTCAGGGGTTGGGGAATTCACCCCTCCACTTT. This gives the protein CASTQGLGNSPLHF.

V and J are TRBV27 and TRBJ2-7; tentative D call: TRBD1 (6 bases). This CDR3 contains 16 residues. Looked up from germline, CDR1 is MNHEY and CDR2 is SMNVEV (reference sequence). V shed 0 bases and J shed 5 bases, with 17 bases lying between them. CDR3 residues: CASSLSGAALVNEQYF. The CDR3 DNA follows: TGTGCCAGCAGTTTATCGGGGGCAGCTCTCGTGAACGAGCAGTACTTC.

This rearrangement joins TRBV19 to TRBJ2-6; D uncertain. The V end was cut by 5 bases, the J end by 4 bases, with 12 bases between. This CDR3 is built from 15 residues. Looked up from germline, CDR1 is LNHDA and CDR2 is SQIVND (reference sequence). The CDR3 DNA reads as TGTGCCAGTAGTTCGTCAGGTACCGGGGCCAACGTCCTGACTTTC. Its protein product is CASSSSGTGANVLTF.

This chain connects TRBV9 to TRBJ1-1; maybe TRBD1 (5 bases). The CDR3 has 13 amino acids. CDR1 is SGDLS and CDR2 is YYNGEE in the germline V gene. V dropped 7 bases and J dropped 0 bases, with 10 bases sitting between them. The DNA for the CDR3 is TGTGCCAGCGACGGGGGAGTGAACACTGAAGCTTTCTTT. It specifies CASDGGVNTEAFF.

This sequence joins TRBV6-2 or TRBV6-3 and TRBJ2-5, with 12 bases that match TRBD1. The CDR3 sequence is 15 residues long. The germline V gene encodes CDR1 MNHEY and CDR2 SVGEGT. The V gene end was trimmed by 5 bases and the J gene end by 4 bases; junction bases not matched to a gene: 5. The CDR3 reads CASSVGGQGAETQYF. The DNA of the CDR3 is TGTGCCAGCAGTGTGGGGGGACAGGGGGCAGAGACCCAGTACTTC.

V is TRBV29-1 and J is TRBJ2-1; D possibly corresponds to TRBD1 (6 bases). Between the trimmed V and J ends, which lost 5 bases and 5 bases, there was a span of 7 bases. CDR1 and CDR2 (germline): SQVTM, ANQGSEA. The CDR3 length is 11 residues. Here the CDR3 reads CSVYRDNEQFF. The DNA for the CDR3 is TGCAGCGTTTACAGGGACAATGAGCAGTTCTTC.

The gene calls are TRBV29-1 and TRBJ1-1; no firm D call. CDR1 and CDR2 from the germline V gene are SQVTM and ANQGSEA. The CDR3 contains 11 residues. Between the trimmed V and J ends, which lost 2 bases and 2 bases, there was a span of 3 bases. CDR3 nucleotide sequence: TGCAGCGTTGAACCAAACACTGAAGCTTTCTTT. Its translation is CSVEPNTEAFF.